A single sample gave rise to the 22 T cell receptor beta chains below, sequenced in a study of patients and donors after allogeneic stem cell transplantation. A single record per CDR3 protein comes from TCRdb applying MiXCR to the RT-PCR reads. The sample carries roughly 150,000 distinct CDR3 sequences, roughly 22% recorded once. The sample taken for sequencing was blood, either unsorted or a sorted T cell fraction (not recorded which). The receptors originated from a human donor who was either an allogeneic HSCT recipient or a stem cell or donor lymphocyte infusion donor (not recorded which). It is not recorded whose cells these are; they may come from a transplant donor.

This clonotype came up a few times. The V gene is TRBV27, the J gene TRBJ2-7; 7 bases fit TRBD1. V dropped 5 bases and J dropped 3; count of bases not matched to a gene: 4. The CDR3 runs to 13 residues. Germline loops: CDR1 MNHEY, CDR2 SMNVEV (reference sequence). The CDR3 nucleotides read TGTGCCAGCAGTGCCCGACAGGGCTACGAGCAGTACTTC. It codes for CASSARQGYEQYF.

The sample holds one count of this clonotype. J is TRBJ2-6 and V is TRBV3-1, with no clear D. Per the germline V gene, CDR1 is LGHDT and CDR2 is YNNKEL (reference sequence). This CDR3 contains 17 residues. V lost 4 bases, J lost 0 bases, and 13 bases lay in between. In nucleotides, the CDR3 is TGTGCCAGCAGCCCGGTGGGGTCCAGCTCTGGGGCCAACGTCCTGACTTTC. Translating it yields CASSPVGSSSGANVLTF.

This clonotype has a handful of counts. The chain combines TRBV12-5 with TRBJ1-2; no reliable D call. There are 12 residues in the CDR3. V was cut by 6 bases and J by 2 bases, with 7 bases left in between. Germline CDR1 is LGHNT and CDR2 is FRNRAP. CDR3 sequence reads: CASGRRNYGYTF. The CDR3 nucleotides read TGTGCTAGTGGCCGTAGAAACTATGGCTACACCTTC.

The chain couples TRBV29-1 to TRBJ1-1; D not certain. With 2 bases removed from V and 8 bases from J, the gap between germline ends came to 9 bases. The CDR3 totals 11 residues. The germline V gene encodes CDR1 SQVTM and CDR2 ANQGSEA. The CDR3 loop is CSVERRAEAFF. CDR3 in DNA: TGCAGCGTTGAAAGACGGGCCGAAGCTTTCTTT.

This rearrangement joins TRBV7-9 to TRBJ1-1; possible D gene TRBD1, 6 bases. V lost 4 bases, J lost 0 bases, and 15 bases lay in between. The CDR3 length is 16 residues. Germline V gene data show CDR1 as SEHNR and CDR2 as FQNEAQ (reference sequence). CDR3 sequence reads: CASSSTGRGMNTEAFF. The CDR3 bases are TGTGCCAGCAGCTCAACCGGCAGGGGTATGAACACTGAAGCTTTCTTT.

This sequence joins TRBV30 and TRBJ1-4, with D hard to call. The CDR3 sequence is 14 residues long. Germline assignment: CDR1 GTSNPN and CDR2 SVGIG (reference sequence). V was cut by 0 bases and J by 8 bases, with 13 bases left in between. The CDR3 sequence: CAWSVRKPNEKLFF. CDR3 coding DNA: TGTGCCTGGAGTGTGCGTAAACCCAACGAAAAACTGTTTTTT. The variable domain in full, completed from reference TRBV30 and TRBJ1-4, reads SQTIHQWPATLVQPVGSPLSLECTVEGTSNPNLYWYRQAAGRGLQLLFYSVGIGQISSEVPQNLSASRPQDRQFILSSKKLLLSDSGFYLCAWSVRKPNEKLFFGSGTQLSVL.

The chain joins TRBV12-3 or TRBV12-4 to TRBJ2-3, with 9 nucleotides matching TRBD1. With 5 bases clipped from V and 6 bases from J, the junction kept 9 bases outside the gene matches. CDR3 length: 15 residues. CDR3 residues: CASSPRTGDWDTQYF. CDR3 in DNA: TGTGCCAGCAGTCCCCGGACAGGGGACTGGGATACGCAGTATTTT.

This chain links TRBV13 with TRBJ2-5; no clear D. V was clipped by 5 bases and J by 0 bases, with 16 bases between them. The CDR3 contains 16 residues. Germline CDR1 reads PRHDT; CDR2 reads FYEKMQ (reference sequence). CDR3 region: CASSPPRHTDQETQYF. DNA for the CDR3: TGTGCCAGCAGCCCCCCCCGCCATACCGACCAAGAGACCCAGTACTTC.

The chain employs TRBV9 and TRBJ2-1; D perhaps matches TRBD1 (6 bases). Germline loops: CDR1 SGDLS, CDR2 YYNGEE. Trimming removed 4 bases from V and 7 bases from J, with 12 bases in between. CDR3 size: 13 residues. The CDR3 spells CASSPNGQNEQFF. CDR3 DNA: TGTGCCAGCAGCCCAAATGGACAGAATGAGCAGTTCTTC. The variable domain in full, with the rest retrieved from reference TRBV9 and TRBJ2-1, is DSGVTQTPKHLITATGQRVTLRCSPRSGDLSVYWYQQSLDQGLQFLIQYYNGEERAKGNILERFSAQQFPDLHSELNLSSLELGDSALYFCASSPNGQNEQFFGPGTRLTVL.

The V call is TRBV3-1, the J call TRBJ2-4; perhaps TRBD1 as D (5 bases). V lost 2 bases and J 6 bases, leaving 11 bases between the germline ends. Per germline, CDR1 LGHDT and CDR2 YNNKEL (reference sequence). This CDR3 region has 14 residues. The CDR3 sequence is CASSQRSQGNIQYF. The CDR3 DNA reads TGTGCCAGCAGCCAACGGTCCCAGGGAAACATTCAGTACTTC.

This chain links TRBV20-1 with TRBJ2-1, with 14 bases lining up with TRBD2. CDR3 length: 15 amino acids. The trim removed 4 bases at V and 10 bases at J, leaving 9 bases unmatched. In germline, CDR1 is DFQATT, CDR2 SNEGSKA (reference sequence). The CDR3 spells CSANPTSGGAWEQFF. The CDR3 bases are TGCAGTGCTAACCCGACTAGCGGGGGGGCGTGGGAGCAGTTCTTC.

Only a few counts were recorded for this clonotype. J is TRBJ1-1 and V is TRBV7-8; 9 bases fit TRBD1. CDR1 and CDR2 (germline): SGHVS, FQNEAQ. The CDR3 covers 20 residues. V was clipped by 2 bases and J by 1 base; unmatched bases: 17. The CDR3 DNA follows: TGTGCCAGCAGCTTATTTTACGGCGGGTTACAGGGGGCTAGGAACACTGAAGCTTTCTTT. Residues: CASSLFYGGLQGARNTEAFF.

The CDR3 sequence: CAINRDPQETQYF. The CDR3 coding sequence is TGTGCCATAAACCGGGACCCCCAAGAGACCCAGTACTTC. The gene calls are TRBV10-3 and TRBJ2-5; D may match TRBD1 or TRBD2 (5 bases each). Germline loops: CDR1 ENHRY, CDR2 SYGVKD. This CDR3 region has 13 residues. V was pared by 9 bases and J by 1 base, with 12 bases between.

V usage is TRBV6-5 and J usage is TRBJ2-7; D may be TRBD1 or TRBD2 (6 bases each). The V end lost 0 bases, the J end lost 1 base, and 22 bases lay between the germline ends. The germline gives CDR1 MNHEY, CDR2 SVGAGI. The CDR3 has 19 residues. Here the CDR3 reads CASSYSRRLIGGPSYEQYF. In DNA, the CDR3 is TGTGCCAGCAGTTACTCGAGAAGGTTGATCGGGGGCCCGTCCTACGAGCAGTACTTC.

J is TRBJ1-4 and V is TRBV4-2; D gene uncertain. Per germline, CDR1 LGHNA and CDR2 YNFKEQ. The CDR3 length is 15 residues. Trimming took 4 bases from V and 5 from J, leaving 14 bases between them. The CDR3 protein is CASSPDWENNEKLFF. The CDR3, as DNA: TGTGCCAGCAGCCCAGACTGGGAGAACAATGAAAAACTGTTTTTT.

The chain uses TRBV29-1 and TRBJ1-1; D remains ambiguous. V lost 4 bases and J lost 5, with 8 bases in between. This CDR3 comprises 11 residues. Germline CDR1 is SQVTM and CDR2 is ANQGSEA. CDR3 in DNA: TGCAGCGTTGTCCCAATAACTGAAGCTTTCTTT. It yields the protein CSVVPITEAFF.

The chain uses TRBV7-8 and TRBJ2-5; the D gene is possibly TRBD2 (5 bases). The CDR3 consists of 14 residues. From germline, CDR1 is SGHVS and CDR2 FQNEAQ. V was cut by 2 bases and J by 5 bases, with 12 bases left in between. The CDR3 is CASSLISSGETQYF. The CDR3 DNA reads TGTGCCAGCAGCTTAATTTCCAGCGGTGAGACCCAGTACTTC.

The CDR3 is CASSYSPASADTQYF. CDR3 coding DNA: TGTGCCAGCAGTTACTCCCCTGCTAGCGCAGATACGCAGTATTTT. This sequence joins TRBV6-6 and TRBJ2-3; D is perhaps TRBD2 (6 bases). The CDR3 contains 15 residues. Germline V lookup: CDR1 MNHNY, CDR2 SVGAGI (reference sequence). V was pared by 0 bases and J by 4 bases, with 11 bases between.

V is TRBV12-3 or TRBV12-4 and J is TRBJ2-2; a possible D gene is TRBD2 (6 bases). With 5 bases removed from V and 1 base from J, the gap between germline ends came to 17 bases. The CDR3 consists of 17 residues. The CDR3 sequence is CASSLPPSVVNTGELFF. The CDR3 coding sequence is TGTGCCAGCAGTCTACCCCCTAGCGTTGTGAACACCGGGGAGCTGTTTTTT.

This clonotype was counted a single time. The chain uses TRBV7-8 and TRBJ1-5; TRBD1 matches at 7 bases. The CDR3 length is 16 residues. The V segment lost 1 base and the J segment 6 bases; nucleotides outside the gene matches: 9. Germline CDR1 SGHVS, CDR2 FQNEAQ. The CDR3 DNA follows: TGTGCCAGCAGCTTAGGCGGCCAGGGGGAGGGTCAGCCCCAGCATTTT. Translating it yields CASSLGGQGEGQPQHF.

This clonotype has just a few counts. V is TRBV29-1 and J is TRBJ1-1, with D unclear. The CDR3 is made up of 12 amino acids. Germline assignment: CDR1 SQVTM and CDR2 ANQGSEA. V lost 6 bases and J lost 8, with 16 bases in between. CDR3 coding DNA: TGCAGCGTCGATCGGCCCGGGAGGGAAGCTTTCTTT. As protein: CSVDRPGREAFF. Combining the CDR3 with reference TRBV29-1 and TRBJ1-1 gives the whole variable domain SAVISQKPSRDICQRGTSLTIQCQVDSQVTMMFWYRQQPGQSLTLIATANQGSEATYESGFVIDKFPISRPNLTFSTLTVSNMSPEDSSIYLCSVDRPGREAFFGQGTRLTVV.

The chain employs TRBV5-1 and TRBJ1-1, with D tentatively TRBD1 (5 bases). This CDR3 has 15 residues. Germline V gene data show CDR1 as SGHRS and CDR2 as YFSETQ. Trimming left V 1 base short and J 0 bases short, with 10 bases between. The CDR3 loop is CASSLLGGMNTEAFF. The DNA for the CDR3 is TGCGCCAGCAGCTTGTTGGGGGGAATGAACACTGAAGCTTTCTTT.